This TCR beta chain is drawn from a study of T cells in Graves' hyperthyroidism and ophthalmopathy. The investigators amplified TCR beta CDR3 regions from RNA transcripts. HTBI primers drove first-round RT-PCR of the TCR CDR3. TCRdb re-analysed the multiplex PCR reads in MiXCR, keeping a single row per CDR3 protein. The sample contains around 240,000 distinct CDR3 sequences, 13% to 15% of which appear only once. Germline CDR1 and CDR2: DFQATT and SNEGSKA (reference sequence). The CDR3 contains 15 residues. Unmatched junction bases numbered 12, after V lost 6 bases and J lost 5 bases. This clonotype came up many times.

The sequenced material came from blood. The origin of this receptor is a middle-aged woman with Graves' hyperthyroidism that later progressed to Graves' ophthalmopathy. The chain is built from TRBV20-1 and TRBJ2-5; TRBD2 agrees at 10 bases. This CDR3 reads CSATDTSGIGETQYF. Here the CDR3 DNA reads TGCAGTGCAACGGACACTAGCGGGATAGGGGAGACCCAGTACTTC.